This TCR beta chain was identified during a study of OX40 agonist ivuxolimab in advanced cancers. General study findings and limits: By week 6 at 0.1 to 3.0 mg/kg, blood CD4+ and CD8+ T cells had expanded clonally.

TCRdb's copy holds only in-frame clones and misses some; the assay was immunoSEQ multiplex PCR. The profile covers about 86,000 clones, with around 85% appearing a single time and 1.3% to 1.5% taken by the ten largest. Worth noting for this clone: Antigen: not known.

The V and J ends lost 1 base and 3 bases, in that order; junction bases with no gene match: 5. CDR3 length: 16 residues. The germline V gene has CDR1 SGHTA and CDR2 FQGNSA. Sequenced material: CD4+ or CD8+ T cells sorted from blood, taken in a trial of the OX40 agonist ivuxolimab. This sequence originates from an adult with an advanced solid tumor such as melanoma, head and neck, liver or kidney cancer. J is TRBJ2-5 and V is TRBV7-2; 10 nucleotides agree with TRBD1. The CDR3 nucleotides read TGTGCCAGCAGCTTAGTGGGGACAGGGGCTAAAGAGACCCAGTACTTC. This translates into CASSLVGTGAKETQYF.